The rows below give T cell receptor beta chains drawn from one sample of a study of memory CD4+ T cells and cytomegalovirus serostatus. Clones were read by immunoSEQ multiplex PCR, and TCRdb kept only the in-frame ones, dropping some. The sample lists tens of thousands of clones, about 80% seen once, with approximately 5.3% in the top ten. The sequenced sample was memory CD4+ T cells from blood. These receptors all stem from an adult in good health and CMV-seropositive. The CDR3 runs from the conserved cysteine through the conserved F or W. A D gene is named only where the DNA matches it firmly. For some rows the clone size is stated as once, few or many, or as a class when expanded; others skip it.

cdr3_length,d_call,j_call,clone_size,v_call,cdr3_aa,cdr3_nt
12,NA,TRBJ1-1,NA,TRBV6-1,CASSLQRSEAFF,TGTGCCAGCAGCCTACAGCGGAGTGAAGCTTTCTTT
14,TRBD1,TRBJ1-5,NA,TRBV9,CASSADRGNQPQHF,TGTGCCAGCAGCGCCGACAGGGGGAATCAGCCCCAGCATTTT
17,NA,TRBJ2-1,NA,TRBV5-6,CASSPTGRGLAYNEQFF,TGTGCCAGCAGCCCCACGGGGCGGGGTTTAGCCTACAATGAGCAGTTCTTC
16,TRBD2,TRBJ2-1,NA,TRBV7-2,CASSVAGGHIWNEQFF,TGTGCCAGCAGCGTAGCGGGGGGCCACATCTGGAATGAGCAGTTCTTC
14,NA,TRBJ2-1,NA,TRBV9,CASSADGTLNEQFF,TGTGCCAGCAGCGCTGACGGGACATTGAATGAGCAGTTCTTC
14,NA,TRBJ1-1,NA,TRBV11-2,CASSQNGLNTEAFF,TGTGCCAGCAGCCAGAATGGATTGAACACTGAAGCTTTCTTT
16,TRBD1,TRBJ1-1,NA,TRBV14,CASSQEAGGTNTEAFF,TGTGCCAGCAGCCAAGAGGCAGGGGGAACGAACACTGAAGCTTTCTTT
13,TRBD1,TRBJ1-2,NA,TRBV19,CASSTQDRRGYTF,TGTGCCAGTAGTACCCAGGACAGGCGGGGCTACACCTTC
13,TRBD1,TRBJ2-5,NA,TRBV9,CASSVGQGETQYF,TGTGCCAGCAGCGTAGGACAGGGGGAGACCCAGTACTTC
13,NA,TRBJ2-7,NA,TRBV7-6,CASSLAGSYEQYF,TGTGCCAGCAGCTTAGCGGGTAGTTACGAGCAGTACTTC
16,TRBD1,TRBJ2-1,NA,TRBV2,CASRQGQGGVKNEQFF,TGTGCCAGCAGGCAGGGACAGGGTGGGGTAAAGAATGAGCAGTTCTTC
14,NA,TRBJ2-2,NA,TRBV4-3,CASSQEGSTGELFF,TGCGCCAGCAGCCAAGAGGGATCCACCGGGGAGCTGTTTTTT
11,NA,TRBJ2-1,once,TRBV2,CASSEFSEQFF,TGTGCCAGCAGTGAATTTTCTGAGCAGTTCTTC
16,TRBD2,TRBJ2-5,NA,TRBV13,CASSPTLAGGRETQYF,TGTGCCAGCAGCCCAACTTTAGCGGGGGGTCGGGAGACCCAGTACTTC
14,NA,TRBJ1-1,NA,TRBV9,CASSVDQVNTEAFF,TGTGCCAGCAGCGTGGACCAGGTGAACACTGAAGCTTTCTTT
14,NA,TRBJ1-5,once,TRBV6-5,CASRRGTRSQPQHF,TGTGCCAGCAGAAGGGGGACCAGGAGTCAGCCCCAGCATTTT
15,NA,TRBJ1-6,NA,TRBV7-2,CASSRSAGRHSPLHF,TGTGCCAGCAGCCGATCGGCGGGGCGGCATTCACCCCTCCACTTT
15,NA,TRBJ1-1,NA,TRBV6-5,CASSKGQGLNTEAFF,TGTGCCAGCAGTAAGGGACAAGGGCTGAACACTGAAGCTTTCTTT
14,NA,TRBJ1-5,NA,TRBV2,CASSTTGDNQPQHF,TGTGCCAGCAGTACGACGGGAGACAATCAGCCCCAGCATTTT
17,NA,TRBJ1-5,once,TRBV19,CASSIRNSPIGNQPQHF,TGTGCCAGTAGTATCAGAAACAGCCCCATCGGCAATCAGCCCCAGCATTTT
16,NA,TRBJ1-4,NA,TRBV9,CASSVHPGTTNEKLFF,TGTGCCAGCAGCGTCCACCCGGGAACAACTAATGAAAAACTGTTTTTT
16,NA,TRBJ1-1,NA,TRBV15,CATSRDQWGANTEAFF,TGTGCCACCAGCAGAGATCAATGGGGGGCTAACACTGAAGCTTTCTTT
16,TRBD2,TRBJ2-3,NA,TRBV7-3,CASSLRGSGGSDTQYF,TGTGCCAGCAGCTTAAGGGGCAGCGGGGGGTCGGATACGCAGTATTTT
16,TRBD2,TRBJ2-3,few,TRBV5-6,CASGIAGAASTDTQYF,TGTGCCAGCGGAATAGCGGGGGCCGCATCCACAGATACGCAGTATTTT
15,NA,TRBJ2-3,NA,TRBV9,CASSVGGLGTDTQYF,TGTGCCAGCAGCGTAGGAGGTCTGGGCACAGATACGCAGTATTTT
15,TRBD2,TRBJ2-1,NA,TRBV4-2,CASSQGASGSDEQFF,TGTGCCAGCAGCCAAGGGGCTAGCGGGAGTGATGAGCAGTTCTTC
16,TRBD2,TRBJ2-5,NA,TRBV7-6,CASSAFGLAEGETQYF,TGTGCCAGCAGTGCTTTCGGACTAGCGGAGGGGGAGACCCAGTACTTC
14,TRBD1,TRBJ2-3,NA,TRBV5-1,CASSLAQGADTQYF,TGCGCCAGCAGCTTGGCGCAGGGGGCAGATACGCAGTATTTT
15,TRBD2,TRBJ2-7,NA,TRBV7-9,CASSRNSGNSNEQYF,TGTGCCAGCAGCCGAAATAGCGGGAATTCCAACGAGCAGTACTTC
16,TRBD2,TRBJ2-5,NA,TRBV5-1,CASSLRPSGGLETQYF,TGCGCCAGCAGCTTGCGGCCTAGCGGGGGGTTGGAGACCCAGTACTTC
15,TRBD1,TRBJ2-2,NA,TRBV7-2,CASSLVEGAGGELFF,TGTGCCAGCAGCTTAGTCGAGGGGGCGGGCGGGGAGCTGTTTTTT
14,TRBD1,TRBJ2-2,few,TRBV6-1,CASSRTGLTGELFF,TGTGCCAGCAGTAGGACAGGGTTAACCGGGGAGCTGTTTTTT
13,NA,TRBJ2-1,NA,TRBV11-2,CASSLAPADEQFF,TGTGCCAGCAGCCTCGCGCCGGCTGATGAGCAGTTCTTC
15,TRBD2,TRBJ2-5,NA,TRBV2,CASSEAMAGVETQYF,TGTGCCAGCAGTGAAGCGATGGCGGGAGTAGAGACCCAGTACTTC
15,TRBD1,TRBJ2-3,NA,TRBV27,CASGGQGTITDTQYF,TGTGCCAGCGGGGGACAGGGGACCATCACAGATACGCAGTATTTT
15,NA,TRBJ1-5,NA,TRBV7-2,CASSLVRGSNQPQHF,TGTGCCAGCAGCTTAGTCCGGGGAAGCAATCAGCCCCAGCATTTT
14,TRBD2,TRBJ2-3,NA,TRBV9,CASTVAGDKDTQYF,TGTGCCAGCACGGTAGCGGGGGATAAGGATACGCAGTATTTT
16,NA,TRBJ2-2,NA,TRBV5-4,CASSQAAREGTGELFF,TGTGCCAGCAGCCAAGCAGCCAGGGAAGGCACCGGGGAGCTGTTTTTT
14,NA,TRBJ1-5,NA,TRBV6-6,CASRSSYSNQPQHF,TGTGCCAGCAGATCAAGCTATAGCAATCAGCCCCAGCATTTT
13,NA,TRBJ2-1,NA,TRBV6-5,CASSSTEYNEQFF,TGTGCCAGCAGTTCGACCGAATACAATGAGCAGTTCTTC
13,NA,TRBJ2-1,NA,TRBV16,CASSQSHGGWLFF,TGTGCCAGCAGCCAATCCCACGGGGGCTGGCTGTTCTTC
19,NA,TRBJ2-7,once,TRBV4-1,CASSHQTPPPGGIGYEQYF,TGCGCCAGCAGCCATCAGACCCCCCCGCCGGGCGGGATAGGATACGAGCAGTACTTC
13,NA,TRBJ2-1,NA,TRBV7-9,CASSHGYLNEQFF,TGTGCCAGCAGCCACGGATACCTCAATGAGCAGTTCTTC
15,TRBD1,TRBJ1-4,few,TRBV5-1,CASSFGGTGVEKLFF,TGCGCCAGCAGCTTTGGAGGGACAGGGGTAGAAAAACTGTTTTTT
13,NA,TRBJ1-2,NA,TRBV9,CASSVDYKRGYTF,TGTGCCAGCAGCGTAGACTATAAACGGGGCTACACCTTC
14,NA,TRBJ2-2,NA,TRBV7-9,CASSFGLALGELFF,TGTGCCAGCAGCTTCGGGCTCGCCCTAGGGGAGCTGTTTTTT
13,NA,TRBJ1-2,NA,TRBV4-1,CASSQSGFYGYTF,TGCGCCAGCAGCCAATCGGGTTTCTATGGCTACACCTTC
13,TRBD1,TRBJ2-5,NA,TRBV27,CASHRGQGETQYF,TGTGCGAGCCACAGGGGGCAGGGAGAGACCCAGTACTTC
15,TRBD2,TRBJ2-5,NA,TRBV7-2,CASSLAAGEAETQYF,TGTGCCAGCAGCTTAGCTGCGGGAGAGGCAGAGACCCAGTACTTC
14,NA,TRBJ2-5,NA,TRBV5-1,CASSREPSQETQYF,TGCGCCAGCAGCCGGGAGCCCTCCCAAGAGACCCAGTACTTC